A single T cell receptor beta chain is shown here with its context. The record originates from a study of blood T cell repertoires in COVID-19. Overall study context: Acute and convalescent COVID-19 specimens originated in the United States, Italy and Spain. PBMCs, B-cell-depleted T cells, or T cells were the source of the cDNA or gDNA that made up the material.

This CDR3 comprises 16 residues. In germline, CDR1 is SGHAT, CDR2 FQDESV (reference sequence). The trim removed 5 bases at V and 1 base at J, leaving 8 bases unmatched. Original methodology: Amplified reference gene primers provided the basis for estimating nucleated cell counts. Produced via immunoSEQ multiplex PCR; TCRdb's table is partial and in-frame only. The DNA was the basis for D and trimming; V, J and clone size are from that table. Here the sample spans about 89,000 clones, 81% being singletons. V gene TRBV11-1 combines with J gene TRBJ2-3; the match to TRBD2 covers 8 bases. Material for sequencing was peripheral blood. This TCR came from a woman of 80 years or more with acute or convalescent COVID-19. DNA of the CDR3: TGTGCCAGCAGCCAAAGAGCGCGGGGGGGCACAGATACGCAGTATTTT. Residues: CASSQRARGGTDTQYF. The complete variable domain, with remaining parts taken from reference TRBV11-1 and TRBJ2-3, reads EAEVAQSPRYKITEKSQAVAFWCDPISGHATLYWYRQILGQGPELLVQFQDESVVDDSQLPKDRFSAERLKGVDSTLKIQPAELGDSAMYLCASSQRARGGTDTQYFGPGTRLTVL.